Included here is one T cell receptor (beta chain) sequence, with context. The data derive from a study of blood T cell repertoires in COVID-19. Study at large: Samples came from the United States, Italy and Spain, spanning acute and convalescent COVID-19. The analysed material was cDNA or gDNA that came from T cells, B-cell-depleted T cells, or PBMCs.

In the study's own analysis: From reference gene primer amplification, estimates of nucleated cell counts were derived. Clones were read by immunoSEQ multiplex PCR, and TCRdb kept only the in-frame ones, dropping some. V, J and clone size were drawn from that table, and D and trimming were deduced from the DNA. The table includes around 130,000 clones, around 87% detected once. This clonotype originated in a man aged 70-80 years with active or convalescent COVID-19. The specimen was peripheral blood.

The DNA for the CDR3 is TGTGCCAGCAGCTTTCAGGGGGGCCCCTCGGGCGGAAACACCATATATTTT. This gives the protein CASSFQGGPSGGNTIYF. The chain carries TRBV7-2 and TRBJ1-3; TRBD1 matches 7 bases. Trimming took 3 bases from V and 4 from J; bases not matched to a gene: 12. Germline CDR1 and CDR2: SGHTA and FQGNSA. The CDR3 is 17 residues long.